This T cell receptor (beta chain) comes out of a study of a mutant IDH1 vaccine in newly diagnosed glioma. A word on this clone: Antigen: not known.

Sequencing was performed with immunoSEQ multiplex PCR; in TCRdb, only in-frame clones are kept and a portion is missing. The top ten clones hold over 1.5% of a sample with 50,000 to 65,000 clones, 86% of them seen once. As to time point: week 35, safety follow-up. It was 300 ug of mutant IDH1 20-mer peptide that made up each vaccine dose, given with topical imiquimod. Patients had eight vaccinations, in weeks 1, 3, 5, 7, 11, 15, 19 and 23. V lost 4 bases and J lost 3, with 12 bases in between. The CDR3 is 14 amino acids. In germline, CDR1 is MGHRA, CDR2 YSYEKL. The chain has TRBV4-1 and TRBJ1-2; unclear D gene. The sequenced sample was PBMCs, obtained from a glioma patient whose treatment included an IDH1 peptide vaccine. The sequence was obtained from a middle-aged man with glioma. CDR3: CASSPRPWDYGYTF. The CDR3 DNA is TGCGCCAGCAGCCCTCGACCTTGGGACTATGGCTACACCTTC.